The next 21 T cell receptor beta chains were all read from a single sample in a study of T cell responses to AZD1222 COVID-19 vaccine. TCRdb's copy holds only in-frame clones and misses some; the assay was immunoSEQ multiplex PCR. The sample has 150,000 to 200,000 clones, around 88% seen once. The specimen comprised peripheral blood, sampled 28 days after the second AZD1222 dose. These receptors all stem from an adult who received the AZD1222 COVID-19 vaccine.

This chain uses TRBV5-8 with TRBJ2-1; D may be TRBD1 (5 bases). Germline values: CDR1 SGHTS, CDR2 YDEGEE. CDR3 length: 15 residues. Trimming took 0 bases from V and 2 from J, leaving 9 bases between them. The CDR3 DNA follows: TGTGCCAGCAGCTTGGGGCAGGGCACCTACAATGAGCAGTTCTTC. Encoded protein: CASSLGQGTYNEQFF.

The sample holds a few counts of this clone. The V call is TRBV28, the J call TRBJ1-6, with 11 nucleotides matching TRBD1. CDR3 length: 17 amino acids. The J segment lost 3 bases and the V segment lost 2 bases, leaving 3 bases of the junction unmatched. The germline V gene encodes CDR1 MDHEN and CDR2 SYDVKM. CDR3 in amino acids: CASSLRGQGVYNSPLHF. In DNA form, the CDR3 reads TGTGCCAGCAGTTTACGGGGACAGGGGGTCTATAATTCACCCCTCCACTTT.

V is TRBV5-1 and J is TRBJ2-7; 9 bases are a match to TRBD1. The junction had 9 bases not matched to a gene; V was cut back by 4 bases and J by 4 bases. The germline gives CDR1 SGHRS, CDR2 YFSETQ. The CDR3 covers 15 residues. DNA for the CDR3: TGCGCCAGCAGCGTGGGACAGGGATTTGTTTACGAGCAGTACTTC. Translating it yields CASSVGQGFVYEQYF.

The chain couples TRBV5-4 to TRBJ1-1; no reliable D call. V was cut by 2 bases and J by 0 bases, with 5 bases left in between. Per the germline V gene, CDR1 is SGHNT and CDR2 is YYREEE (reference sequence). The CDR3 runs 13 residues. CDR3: CASSFNLNTEAFF. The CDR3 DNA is TGTGCCAGCAGCTTTAACCTGAACACTGAAGCTTTCTTT.

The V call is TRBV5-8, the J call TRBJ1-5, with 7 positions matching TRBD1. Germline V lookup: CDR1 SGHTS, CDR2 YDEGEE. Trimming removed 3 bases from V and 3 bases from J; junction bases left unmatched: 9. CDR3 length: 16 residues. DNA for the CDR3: TGTGCCAGCAGCTCGGGCGACAGGGTTAACAATCAGCCCCAGCATTTT. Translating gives CASSSGDRVNNQPQHF.

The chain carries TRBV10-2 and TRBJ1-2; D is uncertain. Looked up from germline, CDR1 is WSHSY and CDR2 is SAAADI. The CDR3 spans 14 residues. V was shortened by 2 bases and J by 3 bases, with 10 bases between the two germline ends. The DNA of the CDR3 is TGCGCCAGCAGTGAGCATGGGAGGGACTATGGCTACACCTTC. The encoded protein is CASSEHGRDYGYTF.

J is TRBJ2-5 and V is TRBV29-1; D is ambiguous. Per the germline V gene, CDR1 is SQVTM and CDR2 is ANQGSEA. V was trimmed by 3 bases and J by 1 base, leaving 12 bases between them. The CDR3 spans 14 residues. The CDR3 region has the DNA TGCAGCGTTGAGTGGTGGTCCCTCCAAGAGACCCAGTACTTC. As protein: CSVEWWSLQETQYF.

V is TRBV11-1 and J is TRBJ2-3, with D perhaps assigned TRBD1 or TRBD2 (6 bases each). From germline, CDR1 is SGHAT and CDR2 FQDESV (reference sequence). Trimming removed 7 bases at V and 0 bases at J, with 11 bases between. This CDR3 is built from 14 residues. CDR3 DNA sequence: TGTGCCAGCAATCCGGGGGCGAGCACAGATACGCAGTATTTT. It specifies CASNPGASTDTQYF.

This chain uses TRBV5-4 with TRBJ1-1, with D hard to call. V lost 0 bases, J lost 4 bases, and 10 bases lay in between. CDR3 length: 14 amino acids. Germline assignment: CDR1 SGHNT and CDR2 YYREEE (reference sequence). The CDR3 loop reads CASSLERVATEAFF. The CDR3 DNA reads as TGTGCCAGCAGCTTGGAGAGGGTGGCCACTGAAGCTTTCTTT.

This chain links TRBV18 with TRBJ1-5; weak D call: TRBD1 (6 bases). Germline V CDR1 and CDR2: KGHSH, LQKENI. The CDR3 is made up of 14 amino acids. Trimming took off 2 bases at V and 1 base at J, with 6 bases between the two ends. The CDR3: CASSPGGSNQPQHF. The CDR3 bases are TGTGCCAGCTCACCAGGGGGCAGCAATCAGCCCCAGCATTTT.

CDR3 residues: CASSYNGQGEGIQYF. Here the CDR3 DNA reads TGTGCCAGCAGTTACAACGGACAGGGGGAAGGCATTCAGTACTTC. This chain links TRBV6-5 with TRBJ2-4, with 10 bases aligning to TRBD1. Looked up from germline, CDR1 is MNHEY and CDR2 is SVGAGI. J was trimmed by 9 bases and V by 2 bases; bases with no gene match: 7. The CDR3 contains 15 residues.

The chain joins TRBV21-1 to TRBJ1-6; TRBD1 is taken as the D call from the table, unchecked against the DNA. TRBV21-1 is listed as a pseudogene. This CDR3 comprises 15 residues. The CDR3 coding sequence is TGTGCCAGCAGCAACGCGACAGGGGGGAATTCACCCCTCCACTTT. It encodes CASSNATGGNSPLHF.

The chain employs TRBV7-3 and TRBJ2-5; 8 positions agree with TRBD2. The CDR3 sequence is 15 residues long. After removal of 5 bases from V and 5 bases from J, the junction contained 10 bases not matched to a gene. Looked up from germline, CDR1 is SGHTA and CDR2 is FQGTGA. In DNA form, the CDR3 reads TGTGCCAGCAGCATCCAACCGGGACTAGATGAGACCCAGTACTTC. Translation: CASSIQPGLDETQYF. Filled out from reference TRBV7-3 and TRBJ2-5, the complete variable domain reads GAGVSQTPSNKVTEKGKYVELRCDPISGHTALYWYRQSLGQGPEFLIYFQGTGAADDSGLPNDRFFAVRPEGSVSTLKIQRTERGDSAVYLCASSIQPGLDETQYFGPGTRLLVL.

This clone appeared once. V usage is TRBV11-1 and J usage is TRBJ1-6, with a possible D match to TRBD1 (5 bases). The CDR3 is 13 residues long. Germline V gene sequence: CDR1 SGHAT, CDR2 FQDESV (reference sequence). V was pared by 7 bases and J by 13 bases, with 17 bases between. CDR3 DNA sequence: TGTGCCAGCACCGACTTGGGGCCCTCGCCCCTCCACTTT. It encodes CASTDLGPSPLHF. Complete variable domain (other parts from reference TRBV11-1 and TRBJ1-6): EAEVAQSPRYKITEKSQAVAFWCDPISGHATLYWYRQILGQGPELLVQFQDESVVDDSQLPKDRFSAERLKGVDSTLKIQPAELGDSAMYLCASTDLGPSPLHFGNGTRLTVT.

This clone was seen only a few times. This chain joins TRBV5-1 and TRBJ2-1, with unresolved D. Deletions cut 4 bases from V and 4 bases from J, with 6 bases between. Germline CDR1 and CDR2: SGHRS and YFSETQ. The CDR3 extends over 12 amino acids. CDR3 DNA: TGCGCCAGCAGCGTCGATTACAATGAGCAGTTCTTC. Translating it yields CASSVDYNEQFF.

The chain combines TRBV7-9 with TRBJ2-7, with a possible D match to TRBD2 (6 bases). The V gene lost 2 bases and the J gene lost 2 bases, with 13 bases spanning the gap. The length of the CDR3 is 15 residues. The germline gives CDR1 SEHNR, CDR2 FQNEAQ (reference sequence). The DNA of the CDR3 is TGTGCCAGCAGCTTATTTGGAGGGGCCCCCTACGAGCAGTACTTC. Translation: CASSLFGGAPYEQYF.

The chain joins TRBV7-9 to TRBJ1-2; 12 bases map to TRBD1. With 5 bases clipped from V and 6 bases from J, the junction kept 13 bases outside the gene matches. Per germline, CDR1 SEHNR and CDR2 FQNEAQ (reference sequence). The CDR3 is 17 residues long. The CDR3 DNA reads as TGTGCCAGCAGCCCCGGGACAGGGGGCGATTTTCTAGATGGCTACACCTTC. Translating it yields CASSPGTGGDFLDGYTF.

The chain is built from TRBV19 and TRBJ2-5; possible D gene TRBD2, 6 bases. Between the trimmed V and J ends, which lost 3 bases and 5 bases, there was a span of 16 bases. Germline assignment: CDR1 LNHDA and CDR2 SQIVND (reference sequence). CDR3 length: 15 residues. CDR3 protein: CASSIRGGGLETQYF. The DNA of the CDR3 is TGTGCCAGTAGTATCCGAGGAGGAGGGTTGGAGACCCAGTACTTC.

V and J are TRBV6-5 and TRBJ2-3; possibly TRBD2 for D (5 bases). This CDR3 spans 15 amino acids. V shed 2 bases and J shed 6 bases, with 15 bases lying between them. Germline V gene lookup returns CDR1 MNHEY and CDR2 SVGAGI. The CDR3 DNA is TGTGCCAGCAGTTACAGGGCAGCCGGGGAGGATACGCAGTATTTT. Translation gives CASSYRAAGEDTQYF.

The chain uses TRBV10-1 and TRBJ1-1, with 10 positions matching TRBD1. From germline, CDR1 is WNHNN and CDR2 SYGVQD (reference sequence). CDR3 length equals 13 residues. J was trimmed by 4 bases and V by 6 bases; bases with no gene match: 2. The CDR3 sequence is CASSRTGGTEAFF. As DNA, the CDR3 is TGCGCCAGCAGCCGGACAGGGGGCACTGAAGCTTTCTTT.

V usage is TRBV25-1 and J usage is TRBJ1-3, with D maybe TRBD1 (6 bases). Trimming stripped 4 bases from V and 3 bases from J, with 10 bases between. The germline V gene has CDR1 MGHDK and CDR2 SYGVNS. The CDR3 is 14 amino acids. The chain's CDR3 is CASSAGDIGNTIYF. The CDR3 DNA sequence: TGTGCCAGCAGTGCTGGGGACATTGGAAACACCATATATTTT.